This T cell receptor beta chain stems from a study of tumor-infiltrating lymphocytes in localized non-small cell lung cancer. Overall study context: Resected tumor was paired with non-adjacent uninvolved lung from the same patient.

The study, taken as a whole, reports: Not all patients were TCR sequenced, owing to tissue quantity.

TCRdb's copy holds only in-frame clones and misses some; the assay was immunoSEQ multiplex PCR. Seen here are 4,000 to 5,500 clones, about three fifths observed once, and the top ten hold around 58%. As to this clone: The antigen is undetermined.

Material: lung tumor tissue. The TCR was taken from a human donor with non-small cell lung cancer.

The CDR3 DNA reads TGTGCCAGCAGCCCGGGACAGGGCAATCAGCCCCAGCATTTT. This translates into CASSPGQGNQPQHF. The gene calls are TRBV6-5 and TRBJ1-5, with 8 bases that match TRBD1. Germline assignment: CDR1 MNHEY and CDR2 SVGAGI. The length of the CDR3 is 14 residues. J lost 2 bases, V lost 6 bases, and 3 bases had no gene match.